This TCR beta chain was sequenced during a study of immune heterogeneity within non-small cell lung tumors. About the research overall: The composition of the tumors was a handful of squamous cell carcinomas, some 10 non-squamous carcinomas and 1 not otherwise specified.

CDR3 length equals 14 residues. The V gene's germline CDR1 is MNHNS and CDR2 SASEGT. V dropped 5 bases and J dropped 5; count of bases not matched to a gene: 6. The TCR beta CDR3 region was amplified by multiplex PCR employing 32 V and 13 J primers. TCRdb independently ran MiXCR on the multiplex PCR reads; one entry per CDR3 protein. The data hold 4,000 to 4,500 distinct CDR3 sequences, with roughly 27% observed a single time. About this clonotype itself: The antigen is unknown.

Overall study results and limits: Local tumor mutational burden showed a correlation with local T-cell clonality that was moderate but significant (R 0.3 to 0.4). Within each patient, tumor sites shared identical dominant CDR3 beta clonotypes and also held site-unique high-frequency clones.

Template material comprised bulk tumor genomic DNA at about 610 ng per sample. Multiple widely separated biopsies were taken from each primary tumor at surgery. Patients underwent curative surgery for non-small cell lung cancer (untreated and newly diagnosed). The donor pool consisted of newly diagnosed non-small cell lung cancer patients who were having surgery with curative intent. The origin of this receptor is a man aged 55 to 70 with non-small cell lung cancer. Sample: lung tumor tissue. V usage is TRBV6-1 and J usage is TRBJ2-7; TRBD1 aligns across 10 bases. The CDR3 loop reads CASSPRDRGNEQYF. DNA of the CDR3: TGTGCCAGCAGTCCCCGGGACAGGGGAAACGAGCAGTACTTC.